A selection of T cell receptor beta chains follows, all from one sample in a study of T cell responses to AZD1222 COVID-19 vaccine. Libraries were prepared by immunoSEQ multiplex PCR; TCRdb keeps only in-frame clonotypes and omits some of them. The table shows tens of thousands of clones, with approximately 84% occurring only once. The sample in question was peripheral blood, obtained on day 0 of AZD1222 vaccination. The source of these receptors is an adult in good health. Both conserved end residues are part of each CDR3. The order of the fields is V gene, clone size, J gene, D gene, CDR3 DNA, CDR3 protein. D genes are given only for firm matches. A clone size is listed for some rows: how often the clone was seen (once, few, many), or a class if it is expanded.

>TRBV6-5|.|TRBJ2-4|.
TGTGCCAGCAGTTCAGCAGAAAACAAAAACATTCAGTACTTC
CASSSAENKNIQYF
>TRBV3-1/TRBV3-2|.|TRBJ1-4|.
TGTGCCAGCAGCCACGGGGGCTTGGGTCGGTGGAATGAAAAACTGTTTTTT
CASSHGGLGRWNEKLFF
>TRBV2|.|TRBJ1-4|.
TGTGCCAGAAAATCCAAAGCGGACCTGAATGAAAAACTGTTTTTT
CARKSKADLNEKLFF
>TRBV24-1|once|TRBJ2-7|TRBD1
TGTGCCACCAGTGAAGGGACAGGGGGCGTCTACGAGCAGTACTTC
CATSEGTGGVYEQYF
>TRBV19|.|TRBJ2-2|.
TGTGCCAGTAGTATTAACAGGGCCGGGGAGCTGTTTTTT
CASSINRAGELFF
>TRBV3-1/TRBV3-2|.|TRBJ1-2|TRBD1
TGTGCCAGCAGCCAAGATACAGGGGGGTATGGCTACACCTTC
CASSQDTGGYGYTF
>TRBV30|.|TRBJ1-2|TRBD1
TGTGCCTTAAGACAGGGGGCAAAGGGCTACACCTTC
CALRQGAKGYTF
>TRBV5-1|.|TRBJ2-7|TRBD2
TGCGCCAGCATGGTGGTAGCGGGAGGATCGGGCTACGAGCAGTACTTC
CASMVVAGGSGYEQYF
>TRBV19|.|TRBJ1-1|.
TGTGCCAGTAGCGGGCACGACACTGAAGCTTTCTTT
CASSGHDTEAFF
>TRBV5-1|.|TRBJ2-3|TRBD1
TGCGCCAGCAGCTTGGGGGGGACAGGGCTGGTTAGCACAGATACGCAGTATTTT
CASSLGGTGLVSTDTQYF
>TRBV19|.|TRBJ2-7|TRBD2
TGTGCCAGTAGTACGGGAGGAGGTCGCTACGAGCAGTACTTC
CASSTGGGRYEQYF
>TRBV14|once|TRBJ1-5|TRBD1
TGTGCCAGCAGCCAAACCTCGGACAGGACGCGGCAGCCCCAGCATTTT
CASSQTSDRTRQPQHF
>TRBV30|.|TRBJ2-3|.
TGTGCCTGGAGTGTCCAAGGATCAGGTCATACGCAGTATTTT
CAWSVQGSGHTQYF
>TRBV27|.|TRBJ1-1|.
TGTGCCAGCAGTATACGGGACATTAAAGAGGTTTTCTTT
CASSIRDIKEVFF
>TRBV4-2|.|TRBJ1-2|TRBD1
TGTGCCAGCAGCCGGGATTCGGGACAGGGCGGCTATGGCTACACCTTC
CASSRDSGQGGYGYTF
>TRBV29-1|.|TRBJ2-1|TRBD2
TGCAGCGTTGTTAGAAGTCTAGCGGGTGGCGGGGATGAGCAGTTCTTC
CSVVRSLAGGGDEQFF
>TRBV9|.|TRBJ2-1|.
TGTGCCAGCAGCGTGGCTCTGAGCTCCTACAATGAGCAGTTCTTC
CASSVALSSYNEQFF
>TRBV5-1|.|TRBJ2-7|TRBD1
TGCGCCAGCAGCCTTGGGACAGGCGGTCCGCGGGACTACGAGCAGTACTTC
CASSLGTGGPRDYEQYF
>TRBV7-3|.|TRBJ2-7|.
TGTGCCAGCAGCTTAAGACCGGGAGCTGTGGAGCAGTACTTC
CASSLRPGAVEQYF
>TRBV5-1|.|TRBJ1-6|.
TGCGCCAGCAGCTTCTCCTATAATTCACCCCTCCACTTT
CASSFSYNSPLHF